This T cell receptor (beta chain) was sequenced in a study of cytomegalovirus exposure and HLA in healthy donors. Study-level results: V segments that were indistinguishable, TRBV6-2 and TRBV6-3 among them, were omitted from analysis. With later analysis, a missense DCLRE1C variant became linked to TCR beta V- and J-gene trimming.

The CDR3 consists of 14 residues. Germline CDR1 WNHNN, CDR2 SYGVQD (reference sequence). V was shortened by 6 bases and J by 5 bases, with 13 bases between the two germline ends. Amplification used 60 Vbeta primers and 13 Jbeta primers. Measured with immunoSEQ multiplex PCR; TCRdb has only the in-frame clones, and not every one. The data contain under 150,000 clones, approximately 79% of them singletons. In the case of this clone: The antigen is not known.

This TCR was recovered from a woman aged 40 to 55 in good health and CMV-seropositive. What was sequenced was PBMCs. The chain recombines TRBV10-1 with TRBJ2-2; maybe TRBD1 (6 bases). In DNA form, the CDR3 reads TGCGCCAGCAGGCCGTACAGGGAAACCGGGGAGCTGTTTTTT. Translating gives CASRPYRETGELFF.